Shown below are 2 T cell receptor beta chains from a single sample sequenced in a study of T-cell memory formation after mild COVID-19. TCRdb fed the 5' RACE reads into MiXCR, producing one record per CDR3 protein. Here the sample spans a few hundred thousand distinct CDR3 sequences, nearly 25% being singletons. Input material: PBMCs or a T cell subset sorted from them (not recorded which). All receptors derive from an adult woman who had mild COVID-19 (a few samples of this study predate the infection). Cell type and time point are not known.

The rearrangement uses TRBV13 and TRBJ1-2; possibly TRBD1 for D (6 bases). The length of the CDR3 is 15 residues. Germline V CDR1 and CDR2: PRHDT, FYEKMQ (reference sequence). Deletions cut 2 bases from V and 2 bases from J, with 12 bases between. The CDR3 protein is CASSLRGKGNYGYTF. The CDR3, as DNA: TGTGCCAGCAGCTTAAGGGGGAAGGGAAACTATGGCTACACCTTC.

This clonotype was seen a few times. V gene TRBV12-3 or TRBV12-4 combines with J gene TRBJ2-7; D uncertain. V was pared by 5 bases and J by 3 bases, with 11 bases between. The length of the CDR3 is 13 residues. The CDR3 loop is CASSPSYIYEQYF. In DNA, the CDR3 is TGTGCCAGCAGTCCGTCGTACATCTACGAGCAGTACTTC.